This is a list of T cell receptor beta chains from one sample in a study of T cell repertoires in cytomegalovirus infection. Each CDR3 protein is one row after TCRdb ran MiXCR on the reads. The repertoire includes hundreds of thousands of distinct CDR3 sequences, 17% of them detected once, and 12% sits in the top ten. The material sequenced was PBMCs. These receptors came from a human donor in good health (CMV status not recorded). Some clones in this sample may be carry-over from other donors' samples. Each CDR3 is given with its conserved first and last residue. The D gene is left open where the match is weak. Clone size is stated in some rows and not others, as once, few, many or a class when expanded.

v_gene	d_gene	abundance	j_gene	CDR3nt	CDR3aa
TRBV5-4	NA	NA	TRBJ2-5	TGTGCCAGCAGCTTGGGGGGGTTCCAAGAGACCCAGTACTTC	CASSLGGFQETQYF
TRBV7-2	NA	many	TRBJ2-7	TGTGCCAGCAGCTTAGGAGGAGCGAGGCCTTCCTACGAGCAGTACTTC	CASSLGGARPSYEQYF
TRBV19	NA	many	TRBJ2-6	TGTGCCAGTAGTATCTGGCCCTCGCCCTCTGGGGCCAACGTCCTGACTTTC	CASSIWPSPSGANVLTF
TRBV20-1	NA	NA	TRBJ1-1	TGCAGTGCTAGAGGGCAGAAAAGGAGGTACACTGAAGCTTTCTTT	CSARGQKRRYTEAFF
TRBV10-3	NA	few	TRBJ2-1	TGTGCCATCAAGGATCCGACAAGCTCCTACAATGAGCAGTTCTTC	CAIKDPTSSYNEQFF
TRBV18	NA	NA	TRBJ2-3	TGTGCCAGCTCACCACAGGACGGCACAGATACGCAGTATTTT	CASSPQDGTDTQYF
TRBV7-2	TRBD2	many	TRBJ2-5	TGTGCCAGCAGCCCGGGACTAGCCGGGACCCAGTACTTC	CASSPGLAGTQYF
TRBV20-1	NA	few	TRBJ2-3	TGCAGTGCTAGAGACTCGGCACAGGCAGATACGCAGTATTTT	CSARDSAQADTQYF
TRBV24-1	TRBD1	few	TRBJ2-5	TGTGCCACCAGTGATTTGGACAGGGGACAAGAGACCCAGTACTTC	CATSDLDRGQETQYF
TRBV10-3	NA	NA	TRBJ2-7	TGTGCCATCAGTGAAGGGCAGGGCATCACCTCCTACGAGCAGTACTTC	CAISEGQGITSYEQYF
TRBV13	NA	NA	TRBJ1-1	TGTGCCAGCAGCTTAGGGGGGAGTATGGACACTGAAGCTTTCTTT	CASSLGGSMDTEAFF
TRBV25-1	NA	NA	TRBJ2-7	TGTGCCAGCAGTGAGGGGGGGGCCAACTCCTACGAGCAGTACTTC	CASSEGGANSYEQYF
TRBV6-1	TRBD2	few	TRBJ2-7	TGTGCCAGCAGGATGGGGGGGGGTGTAGAGCAGTACTTC	CASRMGGGVEQYF
TRBV6-8	NA	NA	TRBJ2-7	TGTGCCAGCAGTTACCGGAGGGAGATCGCCTACGAGCAGTACTTC	CASSYRREIAYEQYF
TRBV6-2/TRBV6-3	NA	few	TRBJ2-7	TGTGCCAGCAGGCCCACGGGTCCCACCGAGCAGTACTTC	CASRPTGPTEQYF
TRBV4-2	NA	few	TRBJ2-7	TGTGCCAGCAGCCAGGTGGGGTCGAGGGAGCAGTACTTC	CASSQVGSREQYF
TRBV4-2	NA	NA	TRBJ1-6	TGTGCCAGCAGCCAGGCCGACGGCCCAGGTTCACCCCTCCACTTT	CASSQADGPGSPLHF
TRBV20-1	NA	NA	TRBJ1-5	TGCAGTGCCCGACTGGGCCTGGGCAATCAGCCCCAGCATTTT	CSARLGLGNQPQHF
TRBV20-1	TRBD2	few	TRBJ2-3	TGCAGTGCCGGAGCGGGGGGGTCGGATACGCAGTATTTT	CSAGAGGSDTQYF
TRBV11-1	NA	many	TRBJ2-5	TGTGCCAGCAGCCCGGACAGAATCCAAGAGACCCAGTACTTC	CASSPDRIQETQYF
TRBV28	NA	many	TRBJ1-1	TGTGCCAGCAGTTTGCGCCCATCGACCACTGAAGCTTTCTTT	CASSLRPSTTEAFF
TRBV6-5	NA	NA	TRBJ2-6	TGTGCCAGCAGTTATTTAGCTGGCGGGGCCAACGTCCTGACTTTC	CASSYLAGGANVLTF
TRBV7-9	NA	many	TRBJ2-7	TGTGCCAGCAGCCCCCGCCACGGATCCAACTCCGAGCAGTACTTC	CASSPRHGSNSEQYF
TRBV20-1	TRBD1	few	TRBJ2-3	TGCAGTGCTAGAGATTTCCGGGACAGGGACACAGATACGCAGTATTTT	CSARDFRDRDTDTQYF
TRBV6-2/TRBV6-3	NA	NA	TRBJ2-1	TGTGCCAGCAGTTTAATCGGGGATTCCTACAATGAGCAGTTCTTC	CASSLIGDSYNEQFF
TRBV7-2	NA	NA	TRBJ2-7	TGTGCCAGCAGGAGAGATAGCCGGGACGCAGACTACGAGCAGTACTTC	CASRRDSRDADYEQYF
TRBV20-1	NA	few	TRBJ2-2	TGCAGTGCTAGCCGAGGACAGAACACCGGGGAGCTGTTTTTT	CSASRGQNTGELFF
TRBV29-1	TRBD2	few	TRBJ2-5	TGCAGCGTTGTCAACGGCGGGGGGGCCGCAGAGACCCAGTACTTC	CSVVNGGGAAETQYF
TRBV28	NA	few	TRBJ2-5	TGTGCCAGCCGACAGAGCGTACAAGAGACCCAGTACTTC	CASRQSVQETQYF
TRBV20-1	NA	NA	TRBJ1-4	TGCAGTGCTAGAGATACGGGACCGTCTGAAAAACTGTTTTTT	CSARDTGPSEKLFF
TRBV5-5	NA	NA	TRBJ2-7	TGTGCCAGCAGTTCTCTCTCCACGTCAATCTACGAGCAGTACTTC	CASSSLSTSIYEQYF
TRBV14	NA	few	TRBJ2-7	TGTGCCAGCAGCCTCAGGGCTACTGACCACGAGCAGTACTTC	CASSLRATDHEQYF
TRBV4-3	NA	many	TRBJ2-6	TGCGCCAGCAGCCAAGATTCGCCGAACTCTGGGGCCAACGTCCTGACTTTC	CASSQDSPNSGANVLTF
TRBV12-3/TRBV12-4	NA	NA	TRBJ1-1	TGTGCCAGCAGCAGAGCAAACACTGAAGCTTTCTTT	CASSRANTEAFF
TRBV28	TRBD1	NA	TRBJ1-3	TGTGCCAGCAGTTTACCGGGACAGGGAAACACCATATATTTT	CASSLPGQGNTIYF
TRBV28	NA	NA	TRBJ1-1	TGTGCCAGCACTACAGCGAACACTGAAGCTTTCTTT	CASTTANTEAFF
TRBV28	TRBD2	many	TRBJ2-7	TGTGCCAGCAGGGACTCGGGACTAGCGGACTACGAGCAGTACTTC	CASRDSGLADYEQYF
TRBV5-1	NA	NA	TRBJ2-1	TGCGCCAGCAGCTTGGCCGGTGAACCCTCCTACAATGAGCAGTTCTTC	CASSLAGEPSYNEQFF
TRBV6-1	NA	NA	TRBJ1-1	TGTGCCAGCAGCTTGCGGACGGAGCACACTGAAGCTTTCTTT	CASSLRTEHTEAFF
TRBV6-1	TRBD1	few	TRBJ1-4	TGTGCCGGACAGGGGGTGCGGGCTAATGAAAAACTGTTTTTT	CAGQGVRANEKLFF
TRBV4-1	TRBD1	NA	TRBJ1-3	TGCGCCAGCAGCCGTCAAACGGACAGGGGATCAAACTCTGGAAACACCATATATTTT	CASSRQTDRGSNSGNTIYF
TRBV3-1	TRBD1	NA	TRBJ1-6	TGTGCCAGCAGCCAAGAGGGACAGGCGAGCTCCTATAATTCACCCCTCCACTTT	CASSQEGQASSYNSPLHF
TRBV12-3/TRBV12-4	TRBD2	few	TRBJ2-3	TGTGCCAGCAGTTTAGGCTGGCGGGGGGGCTCAGATACGCAGTATTTT	CASSLGWRGGSDTQYF
TRBV27	NA	many	TRBJ2-2	TGTGCCAGCAGTTACGAGTGGAACACCGGGGAGCTGTTTTTT	CASSYEWNTGELFF
TRBV20-1	NA	NA	TRBJ2-3	TGCAGTGCTTCTCCAGGGGGGCCCACAGATACGCAGTATTTT	CSASPGGPTDTQYF
TRBV7-3	NA	many	TRBJ2-1	TGTGCCAGCAGCTTAACGACAGACAATGAGCAGTTCTTC	CASSLTTDNEQFF
TRBV6-6	NA	few	TRBJ2-2	TGTGCCAGCCATAGGGAGGACGGAAACACCGGGGAGCTGTTTTTT	CASHREDGNTGELFF
TRBV25-1	NA	many	TRBJ1-6	TGTGCCAGCAGTGCCCCGTCGGTCCTGGGCCCCCTCCACTTT	CASSAPSVLGPLHF
TRBV12-3/TRBV12-4	TRBD1	many	TRBJ1-5	TGTGCCAGCAGTTTAAGGGGACAGTTAAGCAATCAGCCCCAGCATTTT	CASSLRGQLSNQPQHF
TRBV7-8	TRBD2	few	TRBJ2-5	TGTGCCAGCAGACGTATAGCGGGGGCTCAAGAGACCCAGTACTTC	CASRRIAGAQETQYF
TRBV4-3	NA	few	TRBJ2-3	TGCGCCAGCAGCCAAGATTTAGTAAGGGGGGTCGGCACAGATACGCAGTATTTT	CASSQDLVRGVGTDTQYF
TRBV5-6	NA	NA	TRBJ2-7	TGTGCCAGCAGCCCGGGACGGCTCTCCTACGAGCAGTACTTC	CASSPGRLSYEQYF
TRBV20-1	TRBD1	NA	TRBJ1-3	TGCAGTGCTGAGACAGGGGGCTCTGGAAACACCATATATTTT	CSAETGGSGNTIYF
TRBV20-1	NA	NA	TRBJ1-2	TGCAGTGCTACCCCCGGCAGACTAGGTACTAATGGTTACACCTTC	CSATPGRLGTNGYTF
TRBV7-2	NA	many	TRBJ1-4	TGTGCCAGCAGCTCACCTAGGGGGACTAATGAAAAACTGTTTTTT	CASSSPRGTNEKLFF
TRBV12-3/TRBV12-4	NA	few	TRBJ1-5	TGTGCCAGCAGTCCCCAGGACTGGGATCAGCCCCAGCATTTT	CASSPQDWDQPQHF
TRBV27	NA	NA	TRBJ2-7	TGTGCCAGCAGTGAGGGAGGGACACCCTACGAGCAGTACTTC	CASSEGGTPYEQYF
TRBV7-2	TRBD1	many	TRBJ2-7	TGTGCCAGCAGTCCTACAGGGGGCGTCTACGAGCAGTACTTC	CASSPTGGVYEQYF
TRBV7-2	TRBD1	many	TRBJ1-1	TGTGCCAGCAGCCTACAGGGGGAGAACACTGAAGCTTTCTTT	CASSLQGENTEAFF